This T cell receptor (beta chain) was sequenced in a study of T cells expressing NK-cell markers. As for the study in general: According to the study, TCR beta repertoires originated from sorted CD3+CD56+NKG2C+, CD3+CD56+NKG2C- and CD3+CD56-NKG2C+ T cells.

Notes on the study in general: In a group of several donors, dominant NKG2C+ clonotypes represented about 1.0-7.5% of CD8+ T cells. These clonotypes, the leaders elsewhere, also led the CD3+CD56-NKG2C+ fraction in a few donors.

The germline V gene has CDR1 MNHEY and CDR2 SVGAGI. The CDR3 length is 16 residues. UMIs were included in TCR beta cDNA generated by 5'RACE template switching. TCRdb reanalyzed the 5' RACE reads and collapses them to one entry per CDR3 protein, without DNA. Across 550,000 to 600,000 distinct CDR3 sequences, the top ten clones capture about 3.6% of the sample. Notes on this clonotype: The antigen remains undetermined.

The rearrangement joins TRBV6-5 to TRBJ2-2; TCRdb's D gene call, TRBD1, goes unchecked for lack of DNA. Sequenced material: blood T cells: a sorted CD56 or NKG2C T cell subset, CD4+ or CD8+ T cells, or bulk PBMC T cells (not recorded which). This TCR was sampled from a man younger than 35 in good health. Here the CDR3 reads CASSYYRVTNTGELFF.